A single sample gave rise to the 23 T cell receptor beta chains below, sequenced in a study of graft-versus-host responses after intestinal transplantation. Their specific antigens are unknown. Assay: immunoSEQ multiplex PCR; the TCRdb copy retains only in-frame clones and omits some. The sample consists of about 100,000 clones, more than 85% of them appearing once. The sequenced sample was unstimulated CD4+ T cells sorted from spleen or lymph node cells, obtained before intestinal transplant. These receptors were collected from a human donor who received an intestinal transplant.

The gene calls are TRBV5-4 and TRBJ2-4; 15 positions match TRBD2. The CDR3 loop spans 16 amino acids. CDR1 SGHNT and CDR2 YYREEE come from the germline V gene (reference sequence). After removal of 4 bases from V and 6 bases from J, the junction contained 5 bases not matched to a gene. The DNA for the CDR3 is TGTGCCAGCAGCACAGGACTAGCGGGGGGGCTAAACATTCAGTACTTC. Protein product: CASSTGLAGGLNIQYF.

The chain has TRBV5-1 and TRBJ1-2, with TRBD1 matching 9 bases. The CDR3 has 16 residues. The germline gives CDR1 SGHRS, CDR2 YFSETQ. V trimming: 7 bases; J trimming: 5 bases; junction bases outside the gene matches: 15. The DNA of the CDR3 is TGCGCCAGCCATCCCGGGACAGGGCGCCTAAGGTATGGCTACACCTTC. As protein: CASHPGTGRLRYGYTF.

The chain is built from TRBV11-2 and TRBJ2-1, with 7 bases aligning to TRBD1. This CDR3 contains 17 residues. Germline CDR1 SGHAT, CDR2 FQNNGV. The V gene end was trimmed by 2 bases and the J gene end by 9 bases; junction bases not matched to a gene: 16. CDR3 DNA: TGTGCCAGCAGCTTAAGAGGGGCCGGGACAGTCGTCAGTGAGCAGTTCTTC. It specifies CASSLRGAGTVVSEQFF.

This chain uses TRBV7-6 with TRBJ1-1; 7 bases fit TRBD1. This CDR3 has 15 amino acids. Trimming removed 5 bases from V and 0 bases from J; junction bases left unmatched: 6. CDR1 is SGHVS and CDR2 is FNYEAQ in the germline V gene. The CDR3 region is CASSASGTVNTEAFF. The CDR3 bases are TGTGCCAGCAGCGCCTCCGGGACAGTGAACACTGAAGCTTTCTTT.

J is TRBJ2-7 and V is TRBV6-1, with D possibly matching TRBD1 (5 bases). The V and J ends lost 4 bases and 1 base respectively, with 8 bases between them. The CDR3 has 13 amino acids. CDR1 and CDR2 from the germline V gene are MNHNS and SASEGT. DNA of the CDR3: TGTGCCAGCAGTGCGACAGTGTCCTACGAGCAGTACTTC. It codes for CASSATVSYEQYF.

This clone appeared a single time. The CDR3 coding sequence is TGTGCCAGCAGTGCACAGGGCACCTATGGCTACACCTTC. Translation: CASSAQGTYGYTF. V is TRBV6-1 and J is TRBJ1-2; D is possibly TRBD1 (6 bases). Germline values: CDR1 MNHNS, CDR2 SASEGT. V shed 4 bases and J shed 4 bases, with 10 bases lying between them. This CDR3 is 13 amino acids long.

The J gene is TRBJ2-7, the V gene TRBV2; 8 bases map to TRBD2. The CDR3 contains 14 residues. The V and J ends lost 6 bases and 6 bases, in that order; junction bases with no gene match: 10. The germline V gene has CDR1 SNHLY and CDR2 FYNNEI. CDR3 nucleotide sequence: TGTGCCAGCAGCGCCAGAAGCGGGAGTGTCGAGCAGTACTTC. This codes for CASSARSGSVEQYF.

The chain combines TRBV7-6 with TRBJ2-1; TRBD2 matches at 9 bases. J was trimmed by 1 base and V by 1 base; bases with no gene match: 8. Germline V lookup: CDR1 SGHVS, CDR2 FNYEAQ. The CDR3 contains 18 residues. The CDR3, as DNA: TGTGCCAGCAGCTTAGGACCTTTTAGCGGGAGATCCTACAATGAGCAGTTCTTC. Encoded protein: CASSLGPFSGRSYNEQFF.

The chain employs TRBV6-5 and TRBJ1-2; D is unresolved. Trimming took off 6 bases at V and 5 bases at J, with 7 bases between the two ends. This CDR3 contains 11 residues. The germline gives CDR1 MNHEY, CDR2 SVGAGI. As DNA, the CDR3 is TGTGCCAGCAGCCCGGAGTATGGCTACACCTTC. It is translated as CASSPEYGYTF.

The chain is built from TRBV18 and TRBJ1-3, with 7 bases identical to TRBD1. Germline trimming cut 1 base from V and 2 bases from J; bases unmatched to any gene: 2. CDR1 KGHSH and CDR2 LQKENI come from the germline V gene. The CDR3 contains 15 residues. The CDR3 region is CASSPQGATGNTIYF. The CDR3 region has the DNA TGTGCCAGCTCACCACAGGGGGCAACTGGAAACACCATATATTTT.

The CDR3 region has the DNA TGTGCCATCAGTGGGACAGGGAGGTCTGACAATGAGCAGTTCTTC. Residues: CAISGTGRSDNEQFF. The rearrangement joins TRBV10-3 to TRBJ2-1; TRBD1 agrees at 8 bases. Looked up from germline, CDR1 is ENHRY and CDR2 is SYGVKD. The CDR3 is 15 residues long. Trimming took 4 bases from V and 5 from J; bases not matched to a gene: 7.

This clone has just one count. The chain couples TRBV21-1 to TRBJ2-7; the DNA was not compared with TRBD1, the D call given in the table. TRBV21-1 is noted as a pseudogene. This CDR3 region has 14 residues. Here the CDR3 DNA reads TGTGCCAGCAGCACCGTACAGGGGGCAGGGGAGCAGTACTTC. Protein sequence: CASSTVQGAGEQYF.

This sequence joins TRBV5-1 and TRBJ2-7; the match to TRBD2 covers 7 bases. Germline lookup yields CDR1 SGHRS and CDR2 YFSETQ. The CDR3 loop spans 14 amino acids. After removal of 3 bases from V and 3 bases from J, the junction contained 6 bases not matched to a gene. CDR3 DNA sequence: TGCGCCAGCAGCTACGCGGGAGTTATCTACGAGCAGTACTTC. Amino acid sequence: CASSYAGVIYEQYF.

The chain recombines TRBV6-1 with TRBJ2-3; D is unresolved. This CDR3 has 14 amino acids. CDR1 MNHNS and CDR2 SASEGT come from the germline V gene. V lost 7 bases, J lost 0 bases, and 11 bases lay in between. CDR3 protein: CASNAAFSTDTQYF. Here the CDR3 DNA reads TGTGCCAGCAACGCAGCCTTTAGCACAGATACGCAGTATTTT.

This clone showed up just a few times. The chain joins TRBV5-4 to TRBJ2-6; D remains unclear. V dropped 0 bases and J dropped 0 bases, with 7 bases sitting between them. The CDR3 covers 16 residues. Germline V CDR1 and CDR2: SGHNT, YYREEE (reference sequence). The CDR3 loop is CASSLDTGSGANVLTF. The CDR3 DNA reads as TGTGCCAGCAGCTTGGATACCGGCTCTGGGGCCAACGTCCTGACTTTC.

V and J are TRBV11-2 and TRBJ1-6; weak D call: TRBD1 (5 bases). The CDR3 has 14 amino acids. Germline assignment: CDR1 SGHAT and CDR2 FQNNGV. V was trimmed by 5 bases and J by 9 bases, leaving 14 bases between them. The CDR3 DNA reads as TGTGCCAGCAGCCCTAGACAGACCGCTTCACCCCTCCACTTT. It encodes CASSPRQTASPLHF.

This rearrangement joins TRBV6-1 to TRBJ2-1; 10 bases match TRBD1. The germline V gene encodes CDR1 MNHNS and CDR2 SASEGT. The CDR3 covers 14 residues. Trimming removed 6 bases from V and 8 bases from J; junction bases left unmatched: 7. The CDR3 DNA follows: TGTGCCAGCAGGACCGGGACAGGGGACCATGAGCAGTTCTTC. This encodes CASRTGTGDHEQFF.

The V call is TRBV5-1, the J call TRBJ1-5; D remains unclear. The CDR3 is 15 amino acids. Germline CDR1 SGHRS, CDR2 YFSETQ. The ends were cut back, 1 base at V and 4 bases at J, with 12 bases in the middle. The CDR3 here is CASSLYGSENQPQHF. Here the CDR3 DNA reads TGCGCCAGCAGCTTGTATGGGTCTGAGAATCAGCCCCAGCATTTT.

In nucleotides, the CDR3 is TGTGCCAGCAGTTTTAGGAGAACAGATACGCAGTATTTT. Amino acids: CASSFRRTDTQYF. The rearrangement joins TRBV2 to TRBJ2-3; D gene uncertain. V was pared by 5 bases and J by 3 bases, with 9 bases between. Germline V gives CDR1 SNHLY, CDR2 FYNNEI. The length of the CDR3 is 13 residues.

V is TRBV5-4 and J is TRBJ2-5; the D gene is possibly TRBD2 (7 bases). The V end lost 1 base, the J end lost 4 bases, and 14 bases lay between the germline ends. The germline V gene has CDR1 SGHNT and CDR2 YYREEE (reference sequence). There are 15 residues in the CDR3. This CDR3 is CASSLPGGRGETQYF. The CDR3 bases are TGTGCCAGCAGCTTGCCCGGGGGGCGGGGAGAGACCCAGTACTTC.

The chain links TRBV4-1 to TRBJ1-5; a weak D match, TRBD1 (5 bases). CDR1 and CDR2 (germline): MGHRA, YSYEKL. CDR3 size: 14 residues. Trimming removed 0 bases at V and 4 bases at J, with 7 bases between. CDR3 sequence: CASSQEGTNQPQHF. CDR3 nucleotides: TGCGCCAGCAGCCAAGAGGGGACTAATCAGCCCCAGCATTTT.

This sequence joins TRBV7-9 and TRBJ2-5; D gene uncertain. Trimming left V 1 base short and J 5 bases short, with 8 bases between. This CDR3 is built from 13 residues. Germline V gives CDR1 SEHNR, CDR2 FQNEAQ (reference sequence). CDR3 residues: CASSLVGGETQYF. CDR3 coding DNA: TGTGCCAGCAGCTTAGTTGGTGGGGAGACCCAGTACTTC.

The table lists this clone with a count of one. This chain joins TRBV7-9 and TRBJ1-2; D is undetermined. The CDR3 covers 14 residues. With 1 base removed from V and 4 bases from J, the gap between germline ends came to 10 bases. Germline CDR1 is SEHNR and CDR2 is FQNEAQ (reference sequence). CDR3 in DNA: TGTGCCAGCAGCTTAGAGGCTGAGCTCTATGGCTACACCTTC. It is translated as CASSLEAELYGYTF.